A single TCR beta chain is shown here with its context. This record comes from a study of blood T cell repertoires in COVID-19. Study background: From the United States, Italy and Spain came samples of acute and convalescent COVID-19. PBMCs, B-cell-depleted T cells, or T cells were the source of the cDNA or gDNA that made up the material.

Looked up from germline, CDR1 is MNHEY and CDR2 is SVGAGI. The ends were cut back, 6 bases at V and 1 base at J, with 7 bases in the middle. There are 12 residues in the CDR3. As originally analysed: Reference gene primers were amplified, and this amplification served to estimate nucleated cell counts. Some clones are missing from TCRdb's copy, which holds only in-frame ones; the method was immunoSEQ multiplex PCR. Clonal size and the V and J genes are those of that table, whereas D and trimming came from the DNA. The table records 190,000 or so clones, about 87% of them present only once. This sequence originates from a man between 35 and 55 years old with active or convalescent COVID-19. What was sequenced was peripheral blood. The chain combines TRBV6-5 with TRBJ2-7; D is uncertain. CDR3 sequence reads: CASREDSYEQYF. The CDR3, as DNA: TGTGCCAGCAGAGAGGATTCCTACGAGCAGTACTTC.